Each of the 12 T cell receptor beta chains below was sequenced from the same sample in a study of blood T cell repertoires in COVID-19. Only in-frame clones appear in the TCRdb table, and some are missing; sequencing was by immunoSEQ multiplex PCR. In the table there are roughly 290,000 clones, around 87% of which are singletons. The specimen was peripheral blood. The receptors shown here come from a woman in her forties or fifties who had recovered from COVID-19.

This clone was found a few times. This rearrangement joins TRBV27 to TRBJ1-5; maybe TRBD1 (5 bases). The CDR3 covers 13 residues. Trimming cost V 6 bases and J 1 base, with 7 bases left between them. Germline V lookup: CDR1 MNHEY, CDR2 SMNVEV (reference sequence). The CDR3 sequence: CASRWTSNQPQHF. In DNA form, the CDR3 reads TGTGCCAGCAGGTGGACAAGCAATCAGCCCCAGCATTTT.

This clone was seen a few times. The chain uses TRBV19 and TRBJ1-5; unclear D gene. Germline V gene sequence: CDR1 LNHDA, CDR2 SQIVND (reference sequence). The CDR3 loop spans 18 amino acids. With 3 bases removed from V and 0 bases from J, the gap between germline ends came to 18 bases. In DNA, the CDR3 is TGTGCCAGTAGTATGATTGCAAGGAGAGGGAATAGCAATCAGCCCCAGCATTTT. Encoded protein: CASSMIARRGNSNQPQHF. The complete variable domain, with remaining parts taken from reference TRBV19 and TRBJ1-5, reads DGGITQSPKYLFRKEGQNVTLSCEQNLNHDAMYWYRQDPGQGLRLIYYSQIVNDFQKGDIAEGYSVSREKKESFPLTVTSAQKNPTAFYLCASSMIARRGNSNQPQHFGDGTRLSIL.

Only one count was recorded for this clone. V gene TRBV4-3 combines with J gene TRBJ2-1; a weak D match, TRBD2 (6 bases). Germline CDR1 is LGHNA and CDR2 is YSLEER. This CDR3 spans 17 amino acids. V shed 3 bases and J shed 5 bases, with 20 bases lying between them. CDR3 sequence (DNA): TGCGCCAGCAGCCAGGCCTTTAGGGCGGGAAACCACAATGAGCAGTTCTTC. Amino acid sequence: CASSQAFRAGNHNEQFF.

The rearrangement joins TRBV6-2 or TRBV6-3 to TRBJ2-4, with a tentative D call TRBD1 (5 bases). CDR3 length equals 15 residues. V shed 4 bases and J shed 0 bases, with 10 bases lying between them. Per germline, CDR1 MNHEY and CDR2 SVGEGT. The CDR3 coding sequence is TGTGCCAGCAGTTTCAGGGCCTTAGCCAAAAACATTCAGTACTTC. It specifies CASSFRALAKNIQYF.

The V gene is TRBV25-1, the J gene TRBJ1-2; TRBD1 might be the D (6 bases). Trimming took 4 bases from V and 8 from J, leaving 23 bases between them. This CDR3 region has 16 residues. Germline CDR1 is MGHDK and CDR2 is SYGVNS. CDR3 protein: CASSATPPDRPRGYTF. The DNA for the CDR3 is TGTGCCAGCAGTGCTACCCCCCCCGACAGGCCAAGGGGCTACACCTTC.

The chain links TRBV9 to TRBJ1-1; D gene unclear. Germline assignment: CDR1 SGDLS and CDR2 YYNGEE. V dropped 3 bases and J dropped 3 bases, with 18 bases sitting between them. This CDR3 contains 16 residues. This CDR3 reads CASSGSLGSADTEAFF. CDR3 nucleotides: TGTGCCAGCAGCGGAAGCCTCGGGTCGGCCGACACTGAAGCTTTCTTT. Looking up the rest from reference TRBV9 and TRBJ1-1 gives the full variable domain: DSGVTQTPKHLITATGQRVTLRCSPRSGDLSVYWYQQSLDQGLQFLIQYYNGEERAKGNILERFSAQQFPDLHSELNLSSLELGDSALYFCASSGSLGSADTEAFFGQGTRLTVV.

The chain recombines TRBV27 with TRBJ1-1; D is uncertain. The CDR3 has 12 amino acids. Germline CDR1 and CDR2: MNHEY and SMNVEV (reference sequence). V was clipped by 6 bases and J by 2 bases, with 7 bases between them. The CDR3 protein is CASSRTNTEAFF. In DNA form, the CDR3 reads TGTGCCAGCAGCCGGACTAACACTGAAGCTTTCTTT.

The chain carries TRBV7-2 and TRBJ2-1; 10 bases fit TRBD2. Trimming cost V 5 bases and J 7 bases; bases outside gene matches: 8. Germline loops: CDR1 SGHTA, CDR2 FQGNSA. The CDR3 runs 15 residues. Here the CDR3 reads CASSPSGGAVNEQFF. CDR3 sequence (DNA): TGTGCCAGCAGCCCCAGCGGGGGGGCGGTAAATGAGCAGTTCTTC.

The gene calls are TRBV28 and TRBJ2-2, with TRBD2 matching over 11 bases. Germline assignment: CDR1 MDHEN and CDR2 SYDVKM. Trimming took 6 bases from V and 0 from J; bases not matched to a gene: 9. The CDR3 is 18 amino acids. CDR3 in amino acids: CASRPLGLAGANTGELFF. The CDR3 DNA reads as TGTGCCAGCAGACCCCTAGGACTAGCGGGCGCGAACACCGGGGAGCTGTTTTTT.

This rearrangement joins TRBV9 to TRBJ1-5; a weak D match, TRBD1 (5 bases). Trimming took off 4 bases at V and 0 bases at J, with 11 bases between the two ends. From germline, CDR1 is SGDLS and CDR2 YYNGEE. The CDR3 is made up of 15 amino acids. The CDR3 region is CASSLRGDSNQPQHF. In DNA, the CDR3 is TGTGCCAGCAGCCTCCGGGGGGATAGCAATCAGCCCCAGCATTTT.

The genes are TRBV25-1 and TRBJ1-6; D remains ambiguous. V was clipped by 5 bases and J by 5 bases, with 10 bases between them. CDR3 length: 14 residues. CDR1 is MGHDK and CDR2 is SYGVNS in the germline V gene. The CDR3 sequence is CASSSPRDNSPLHF. The CDR3 bases are TGTGCCAGCAGTTCTCCGAGGGATAATTCACCCCTCCACTTT.

The chain recombines TRBV7-8 with TRBJ2-3; the D is unclear. The length of the CDR3 is 15 residues. Per germline, CDR1 SGHVS and CDR2 FQNEAQ. The V end lost 1 base, the J end lost 1 base, and 9 bases lay between the germline ends. The CDR3 loop reads CASSLVRPGTDTQYF. The CDR3 bases are TGTGCCAGCAGCTTAGTTCGCCCGGGCACAGATACGCAGTATTTT.